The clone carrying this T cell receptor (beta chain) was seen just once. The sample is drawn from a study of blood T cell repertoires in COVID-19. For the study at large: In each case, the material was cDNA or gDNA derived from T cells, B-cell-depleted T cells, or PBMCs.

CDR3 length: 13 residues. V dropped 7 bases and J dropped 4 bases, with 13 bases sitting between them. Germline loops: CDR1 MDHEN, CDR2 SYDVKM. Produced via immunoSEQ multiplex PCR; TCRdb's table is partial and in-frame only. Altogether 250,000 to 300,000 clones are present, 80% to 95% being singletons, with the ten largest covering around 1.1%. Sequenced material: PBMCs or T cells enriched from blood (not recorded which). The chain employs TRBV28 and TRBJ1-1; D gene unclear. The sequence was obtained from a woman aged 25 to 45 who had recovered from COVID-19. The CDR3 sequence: CASTLVVATEAFF. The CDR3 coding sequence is TGTGCCAGCACCCTGGTCGTGGCCACTGAAGCTTTCTTT.